This T cell receptor (beta chain) was obtained from a study of cytomegalovirus exposure and HLA in healthy donors. Trimming shortened V by 1 base and J by 4 bases, and 10 bases separated the two germline ends. Germline V CDR1 and CDR2: SGHVS, FNYEAQ. The CDR3 extends over 14 amino acids. To note about this clone: The antigen is not known.

13 Jbeta primers and 60 Vbeta primers were used for the PCR. Repertoires were generated with immunoSEQ multiplex PCR, while TCRdb's copy carries only in-frame clones and drops some. Altogether roughly 80,000 clones are present, under 80% being singletons, with the ten largest covering around 7%. Study-level points and caveats: Later findings reportedly placed an Asian-associated ancestry cluster below the approximately 620-donor mean for N-insertions. CMV antigen specificity of three CMV-associated chains was confirmed in vitro.

Material for sequencing was PBMCs. The V and J genes are TRBV7-6 and TRBJ1-1; D gene unclear. The sequence was obtained from a woman aged 50 to 65 in good health and CMV-seropositive. DNA for the CDR3: TGTGCCAGCAGCTTAGGGGCGTTCGGCACTGAAGCTTTCTTT. Residues: CASSLGAFGTEAFF. Combining the CDR3 with reference TRBV7-6 and TRBJ1-1 gives the whole variable domain GAGVSQSPRYKVTKRGQDVALRCDPISGHVSLYWYRQALGQGPEFLTYFNYEAQQDKSGLPNDRFSAERPEGSISTLTIQRTEQRDSAMYRCASSLGAFGTEAFFGQGTRLTVV.